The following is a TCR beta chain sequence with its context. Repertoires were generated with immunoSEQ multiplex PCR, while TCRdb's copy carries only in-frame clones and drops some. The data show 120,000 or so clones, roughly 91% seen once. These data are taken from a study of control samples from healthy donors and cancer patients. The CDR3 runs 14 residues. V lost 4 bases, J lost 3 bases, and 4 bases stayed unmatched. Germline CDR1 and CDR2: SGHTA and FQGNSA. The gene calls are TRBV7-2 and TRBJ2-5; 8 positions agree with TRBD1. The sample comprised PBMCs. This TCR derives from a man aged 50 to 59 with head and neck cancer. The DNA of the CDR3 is TGTGCCAGCAGCTCGGGACAGGAAGAAGAGACCCAGTACTTC. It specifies CASSSGQEEETQYF.